The clone carrying this T cell receptor (beta chain) has ten or more counts. Its antigen remains unknown. V lost 6 bases to trimming and J lost 4 bases, with 15 bases between them. The CDR3 spans 14 residues. Carrying unique molecular identifiers, the cDNA also gained a universal primer site through template switching. TCRdb recomputed calls from the 5' RACE reads with MiXCR, one row per CDR3 protein. The sample holds 500,000 to 650,000 distinct CDR3 sequences, under 8.5% seen once. This entry comes from a study of identical twins. Points from the study as a whole: Cord blood's abundant beta clonotypes had fewer insertions, unlike memory repertoires. Beta out-of-frame twin sharing showed a weaker excess. The models gave estimates that fell short of the out-of-frame TCR alpha sharing seen in monozygotic twins.

These data were likewise used in another study, on yellow fever vaccine responses in identical twins.

The chain carries TRBV12-3 or TRBV12-4 and TRBJ1-2; D is unclear. Sequencing used PBMCs. The clonotype was recovered from a woman between 18 and 29 years old in good health. CDR3 DNA: TGTGCCAGCAGGCCCTCTACAGCGGGCTATGGCTACACCTTC. Amino acids: CASRPSTAGYGYTF.